Presented here are 4 T cell receptor beta chains from one specimen sequenced in a study of blood T cells in healthy people across ages (dated by TCRdb to the mid-2010s). The library was prepared using 5' RACE. Sequencing took place on an Illumina HiSeq 2500. A second roughly 6 to 12 cycle PCR used a sample-barcoded 5' primer and a J-beta primer mix. TCRdb reworked the public reads: Q25 trimming with fastp, MiXCR clone assembly, productive beta chains retained. Duplicate CDR3 protein sequences are folded into a single record with the most common DNA and genes. The sample table holds 650,000 to 1,000,000 distinct CDR3 sequences, of which 35% to 40% were seen once. The ten largest make up over 10% of the sample. Sequencing input: blood. These receptor sequences come from a man aged 18-30 years in good health.

This rearrangement joins TRBV6-5 to TRBJ1-5; perhaps TRBD1 as D (6 bases). The CDR3 has 14 residues. Germline values: CDR1 MNHEY, CDR2 SVGAGI. Trimming stripped 6 bases from V and 5 bases from J, with 14 bases between. The DNA for the CDR3 is TGTGCCAGCAGGTACAGGGAAGGTCATCAGCCCCAGCATTTT. Translated: CASRYREGHQPQHF.

V and J are TRBV4-1 and TRBJ2-6; the D is unclear. Trimming took off 3 bases at V and 4 bases at J, with 7 bases between the two ends. Germline V lookup: CDR1 MGHRA, CDR2 YSYEKL. The CDR3 is 14 residues long. Here the CDR3 DNA reads TGCGCCAGCAGCCACCCCACCGGGGCCAACGTCCTGACTTTC. As protein: CASSHPTGANVLTF.

This sequence joins TRBV12-3 or TRBV12-4 and TRBJ2-7; no firm D call. With 2 bases removed from V and 3 bases from J, the gap between germline ends came to 14 bases. CDR3 length equals 15 residues. The CDR3 DNA reads as TGTGCCAGCAGTTTACAAGGGAAGTATATCTACGAGCAGTACTTC. Protein sequence: CASSLQGKYIYEQYF.

The table lists this clonotype with a few counts. The CDR3 bases are TGCGCCAGCAGCCCCTACGGGACAAGCTCCTACGAGCAGTACTTC. Residues: CASSPYGTSSYEQYF. The rearrangement uses TRBV5-1 and TRBJ2-7; TRBD1 might be the D (6 bases). This CDR3 has 15 residues. Germline values: CDR1 SGHRS, CDR2 YFSETQ. V shed 4 bases and J shed 0 bases, with 14 bases lying between them.